Shown below are 15 T cell receptor beta chains from a single sample sequenced in a study of blood T cell repertoires in COVID-19. Sequenced by immunoSEQ multiplex PCR; TCRdb stores in-frame clones only, minus some. This sample has tens of thousands of clones, with roughly 80% found just once. Sequencing was done on a sample of peripheral blood. Receptors were obtained from a human donor in a cohort sampled during active COVID-19.

The sample holds a few counts of this clone. The J gene is TRBJ1-2, the V gene TRBV25-1; D possibly corresponds to TRBD1 (5 bases). Trimming shortened V by 5 bases and J by 6 bases, and 19 bases separated the two germline ends. The CDR3 spans 15 residues. In germline, CDR1 is MGHDK, CDR2 SYGVNS. In nucleotides, the CDR3 is TGTGCCAGCAGTCTACCCGGCAGGGATCAGAATGGCTACACCTTC. Encoded protein: CASSLPGRDQNGYTF.

This clone came up once. The chain couples TRBV28 to TRBJ1-2; D is possibly TRBD1 (6 bases). The CDR3 runs 13 residues. The germline V gene encodes CDR1 MDHEN and CDR2 SYDVKM. Trimming removed 6 bases from V and 4 bases from J, with 12 bases in between. The DNA for the CDR3 is TGTGCCAGCAGAGGGGGGGCTAGCTATGGCTACACCTTC. It translates to CASRGGASYGYTF.

The chain combines TRBV9 with TRBJ1-4; a weak D match, TRBD1 (6 bases). V was shortened by 4 bases and J by 0 bases, with 13 bases between the two germline ends. This CDR3 has 16 residues. Germline V CDR1 and CDR2: SGDLS, YYNGEE. The CDR3 region is CASSPTGHATNEKLFF. CDR3 nucleotide sequence: TGTGCCAGCAGCCCGACAGGACATGCAACTAATGAAAAACTGTTTTTT. The full variable domain, completed using reference TRBV9 and TRBJ1-4, is DSGVTQTPKHLITATGQRVTLRCSPRSGDLSVYWYQQSLDQGLQFLIQYYNGEERAKGNILERFSAQQFPDLHSELNLSSLELGDSALYFCASSPTGHATNEKLFFGSGTQLSVL.

The rearrangement links TRBV30 to TRBJ2-4, with 16 nucleotides matching TRBD2. Germline V lookup: CDR1 GTSNPN, CDR2 SVGIG (reference sequence). Germline trimming cut 0 bases from V and 0 bases from J; bases unmatched to any gene: 5. CDR3 length: 19 residues. Here the CDR3 DNA reads TGTGCCTGGAGTGTATGGGGACTAGCGGGGGGGCGAGCCAAAAACATTCAGTACTTC. Encoded protein: CAWSVWGLAGGRAKNIQYF.

Here the CDR3 reads CARRGQPTSYEQYF. As DNA, the CDR3 is TGTGCCAGAAGAGGACAGCCCACCTCCTACGAGCAGTACTTC. The chain combines TRBV5-3 with TRBJ2-7; weak D call: TRBD1 (6 bases). TRBV5-3 is classed as an ORF, of uncertain function. V was shortened by 5 bases and J by 0 bases, with 12 bases between the two germline ends. This CDR3 is 14 amino acids long.

The V call is TRBV7-9, the J call TRBJ2-1; 13 bases are shared with TRBD2. Germline V CDR1 and CDR2: SEHNR, FQNEAQ (reference sequence). This CDR3 contains 19 residues. The junction had 14 bases not matched to a gene; V was cut back by 5 bases and J by 4 bases. CDR3 nucleotide sequence: TGTGCCAGCAGCCCTCGACTAGCGGGGGGCCTCACTCTATACAATGAGCAGTTCTTC. It specifies CASSPRLAGGLTLYNEQFF. The whole variable domain, remainder taken from reference TRBV7-9 and TRBJ2-1, is DTGVSQNPRHKITKRGQNVTFRCDPISEHNRLYWYRQTLGQGPEFLTYFQNEAQLEKSRLLSDRFSAERPKGSFSTLEIQRTEQGDSAMYLCASSPRLAGGLTLYNEQFFGPGTRLTVL.

The rearrangement uses TRBV5-4 and TRBJ2-7, with 7 bases that match TRBD1. This CDR3 comprises 16 residues. Per the germline V gene, CDR1 is SGHNT and CDR2 is YYREEE (reference sequence). V dropped 4 bases and J dropped 2; count of bases not matched to a gene: 12. CDR3 nucleotides: TGTGCCAGCAGCAAAGCCGGGACAGCCAACACCTACGAGCAGTACTTC. This codes for CASSKAGTANTYEQYF. The whole variable domain, remainder taken from reference TRBV5-4 and TRBJ2-7, is ETGVTQSPTHLIKTRGQQVTLRCSSQSGHNTVSWYQQALGQGPQFIFQYYREEENGRGNFPPRFSGLQFPNYSSELNVNALELDDSALYLCASSKAGTANTYEQYFGPGTRLTVT.

This chain connects TRBV7-2 to TRBJ2-3; maybe TRBD2 (7 bases). This CDR3 has 14 amino acids. Germline values: CDR1 SGHTA, CDR2 FQGNSA. V lost 6 bases, J lost 2 bases, and 12 bases lay in between. The CDR3 bases are TGTGCCAGCAGGAGGGGGGGACCCACAGATACGCAGTATTTT. Its translation is CASRRGGPTDTQYF.

This chain links TRBV19 with TRBJ2-1, with 11 bases matching TRBD1. CDR3 length: 13 residues. Germline lookup yields CDR1 LNHDA and CDR2 SQIVND (reference sequence). Trimming cost V 6 bases and J 10 bases; bases outside gene matches: 5. CDR3 sequence reads: CASSGTGGIEQFF. CDR3 bases: TGTGCCAGTAGCGGGACAGGGGGAATAGAGCAGTTCTTC.

The V call is TRBV7-6, the J call TRBJ2-3, with D perhaps TRBD1 (5 bases). This CDR3 is built from 15 residues. Germline V lookup: CDR1 SGHVS, CDR2 FNYEAQ. The ends were cut back, 1 base at V and 0 bases at J, with 8 bases in the middle. The CDR3 loop is CASSLEAGSTDTQYF. The CDR3 nucleotides are TGTGCCAGCAGCTTAGAAGCAGGGAGCACAGATACGCAGTATTTT.

CDR3 loop: CASTESAYGYTF. DNA of the CDR3: TGTGCCAGTACGGAGAGCGCCTATGGCTACACCTTC. The chain has TRBV19 and TRBJ1-2; the D is unclear. V lost 7 bases and J lost 4, with 10 bases in between. This CDR3 region has 12 residues. Germline V gene sequence: CDR1 LNHDA, CDR2 SQIVND (reference sequence).

Notes on this clone: The junction differs from germline at one of its ends, possibly a read error. The chain couples TRBV7-8 to TRBJ1-5; D possibly corresponds to TRBD1 (6 bases). Germline V lookup: CDR1 SGHVS, CDR2 FQNEAQ. CDR3 size: 16 residues. The CDR3 DNA reads as TGTGTCAGCAGCTTAGCGAGAGGGGGAGGCAATCAGCCCCAGCATTTT. It codes for CVSSLARGGGNQPQHF.

V usage is TRBV7-8 and J usage is TRBJ1-6; 7 nucleotides line up with TRBD1. V trimming: 5 bases; J trimming: 9 bases; junction bases outside the gene matches: 10. The CDR3 spans 15 residues. Germline CDR1 and CDR2: SGHVS and FQNEAQ. The CDR3 loop is CASSPDRTGRSPLHF. The CDR3 DNA reads as TGTGCCAGCAGCCCAGACAGGACAGGACGTTCACCCCTCCACTTT.

The rearrangement links TRBV4-1 to TRBJ2-1, with 11 bases matching TRBD2. Germline lookup yields CDR1 MGHRA and CDR2 YSYEKL. The CDR3 sequence is 18 residues long. V lost 1 base to trimming and J lost 3 bases; unmatched junction nucleotides: 8. This chain's CDR3 is CASSQALAGGRGYNEQFF. CDR3 in DNA: TGCGCCAGCAGCCAAGCCCTAGCGGGGGGTCGTGGCTACAATGAGCAGTTCTTC.

The chain has TRBV7-2 and TRBJ2-5; tentative D call: TRBD1 (7 bases). The CDR3 consists of 15 residues. V shed 1 base and J shed 3 bases, with 12 bases lying between them. The V gene's germline CDR1 is SGHTA and CDR2 FQGNSA. CDR3 in DNA: TGTGCCAGCAGCTTAGTCAGGGGGGCGGAAGAGACCCAGTACTTC. Protein sequence: CASSLVRGAEETQYF. The complete variable domain, with remaining parts taken from reference TRBV7-2 and TRBJ2-5, reads GAGVSQSPSNKVTEKGKDVELRCDPISGHTALYWYRQSLGQGLEFLIYFQGNSAPDKSGLPSDRFSAERTGGSVSTLTIQRTQQEDSAVYLCASSLVRGAEETQYFGPGTRLLVL.